This TCR beta chain is from a study of T cells in Graves' hyperthyroidism and ophthalmopathy. To note about this clonotype: This may be a read error, as it is one base from a much larger clone.

Diagnosis of hyperthyroidism was new in patients aged 18 to 65, and its duration was under 2 months. The study left out patients who had uncontrolled infection, other autoimmune disease, pregnancy or lactation. Orbital computed tomography and thyroid ultrasound, together with serum TRAb and thyroxine and clinical symptoms, were used for diagnoses. Authors of the study amplified TCR beta CDR3 regions from RNA transcripts. Using the HTBI primer set, a first-round RT-PCR was run on the TCR CDR3. TCRdb ran MiXCR on the multiplex PCR reads and lists one entry per CDR3 protein. The sample includes 300,000 to 400,000 distinct CDR3 sequences, around a sixth of them seen just once. Germline V lookup: CDR1 SNHLY, CDR2 FYNNEI. This CDR3 region has 13 residues.

Sequencing used blood. The TCR sequence derives from a woman between 45 and 60 years old with Graves' hyperthyroidism. The V gene is TRBV2, the J gene TRBJ2-1; tentatively, D is TRBD2 (7 bases). The end of the DNA fits TRBJ2-7 better, so the J call may be wrong. The CDR3 DNA sequence: TGTGCCAGCATACAGGGAGGGTACAATGAGCAGTACTTC. It specifies CASIQGGYNEQYF.